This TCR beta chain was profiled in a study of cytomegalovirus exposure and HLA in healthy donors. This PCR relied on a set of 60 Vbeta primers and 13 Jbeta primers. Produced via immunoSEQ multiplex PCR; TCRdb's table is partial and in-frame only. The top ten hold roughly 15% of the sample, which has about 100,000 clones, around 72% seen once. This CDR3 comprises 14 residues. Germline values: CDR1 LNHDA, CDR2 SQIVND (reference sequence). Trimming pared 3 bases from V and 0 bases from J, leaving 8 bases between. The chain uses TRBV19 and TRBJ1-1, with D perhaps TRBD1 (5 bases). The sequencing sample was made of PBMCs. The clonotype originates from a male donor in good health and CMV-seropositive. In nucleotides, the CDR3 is TGTGCCAGTAGTATGGGGCCGGTGAACACTGAAGCTTTCTTT. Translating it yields CASSMGPVNTEAFF.